This T cell receptor (beta chain) is from a study of blood T cells in healthy people across ages. Combining a sample-barcoded 5' primer with a J-beta primer mix, a second PCR ran for 7 to 11 cycles. From the 5' RACE reads, TCRdb called clonotypes with MiXCR, one entry per CDR3 protein. In the table there are around 970,000 distinct CDR3 sequences, roughly half of which are singletons. Remarks on this clonotype: The antigen is undetermined.

CDR1 is SGHAT, CDR2 FQNNGV, per germline. V was clipped by 5 bases and J by 8 bases; unmatched bases: 14. The CDR3 is 17 residues long. Whole-study results and caveats: Older individuals had lower TCR beta diversity per million T cells (the decline was roughly linear).

What was sequenced was blood. The clonotype was recovered from a woman aged 55-75 years in good health. V gene TRBV11-2 combines with J gene TRBJ1-6; 8 bases are a match to TRBD1. The CDR3 DNA reads TGTGCCAGCAGCAAGGCAACAGGGGGGGGTTGGTATTCACCCCTCCACTTT. Encoded protein: CASSKATGGGWYSPLHF.